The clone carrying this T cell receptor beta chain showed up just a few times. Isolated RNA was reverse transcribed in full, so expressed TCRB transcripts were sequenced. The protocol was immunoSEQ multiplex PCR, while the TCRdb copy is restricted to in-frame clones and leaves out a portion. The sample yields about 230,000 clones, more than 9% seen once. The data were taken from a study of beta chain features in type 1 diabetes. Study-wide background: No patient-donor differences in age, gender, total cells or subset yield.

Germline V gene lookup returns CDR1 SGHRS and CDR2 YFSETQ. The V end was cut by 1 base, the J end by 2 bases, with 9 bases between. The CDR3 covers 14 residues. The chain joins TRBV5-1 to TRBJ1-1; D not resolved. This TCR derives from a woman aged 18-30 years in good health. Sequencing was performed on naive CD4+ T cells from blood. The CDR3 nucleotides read TGCGCCAGCAGCTTGACAATATTTAACACTGAAGCTTTCTTT. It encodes CASSLTIFNTEAFF.